The clone carrying this T cell receptor (beta chain) has ten or more counts. Its matching antigen is unknown. Diagnoses were made from clinical symptoms, serum measures (thyroxine and TRAb), thyroid ultrasound and orbital computed tomography. Per the germline V gene, CDR1 is SGHRS and CDR2 is YFSETQ. The CDR3 loop spans 13 amino acids. J gave up 4 bases and V 2 bases, and 2 bases lay outside the gene matches. TCR beta CDR3 sequences were amplified from RNA transcripts. First-round RT-PCR targeting the TCR CDR3 was performed with the HTBI primer set. TCRdb processed the multiplex PCR reads anew with MiXCR; each CDR3 protein has one entry. This sample has about 290,000 distinct CDR3 sequences, with approximately 18% found just once. This entry is derived from a study of T cells in Graves' hyperthyroidism and ophthalmopathy. Overall study findings and caveats: Most thyroid clonotypes expanded above 0.001 appeared in blood too. Through a model of 13 V-J features, ophthalmopathy was separated from stable hyperthyroidism. Ophthalmopathy, which appeared later, was predicted by the model a median about 5.9 months before onset.

The V and J genes are TRBV5-1 and TRBJ1-1, with 7 bases identical to TRBD1. The sequencing sample was made of blood. The receptor was isolated from a man between 50 and 59 years old with Graves' ophthalmopathy. The CDR3 region is CASSFTGATEAFF. CDR3 bases: TGCGCCAGCAGCTTTACAGGGGCCACTGAAGCTTTCTTT.